The 14 T cell receptor beta chains given below trace back to one sample, sequenced in a study of read filtering for tumor transcriptome and immune sequencing. The library was built from 400 ng RNA with molecular barcoded adaptors for alpha/delta and beta/gamma chains. TCRdb itself ran the reads through MiXCR, one entry per CDR3 protein. The table lists under 150,000 distinct CDR3 sequences, 13% of them singletons. Material: a population of CD138-negative cells sorted from bone marrow. Receptors originate from a donor aged 40 or older with multiple myeloma.

This clonotype was observed many times. This chain connects TRBV10-3 to TRBJ1-5, with TRBD1 as a possible D gene (6 bases). Germline values: CDR1 ENHRY, CDR2 SYGVKD. Between the trimmed V and J ends, which lost 3 bases and 2 bases, there was a span of 14 bases. The CDR3 loop spans 16 amino acids. The CDR3 sequence is CAISDGTWLGNQPQHF. CDR3 sequence (DNA): TGTGCCATCAGTGATGGGACATGGTTGGGCAATCAGCCCCAGCATTTT.

This chain links TRBV18 with TRBJ2-3; a possible D gene is TRBD2 (6 bases). The CDR3 spans 15 residues. Trimming pared 2 bases from V and 2 bases from J, leaving 11 bases between. CDR1 and CDR2 from the germline V gene are KGHSH and LQKENI. The DNA for the CDR3 is TGTGCCAGCTCACCAGGGACTTTCAACACAGATACGCAGTATTTT. This gives the protein CASSPGTFNTDTQYF.

In the case of this clonotype: At one end the junction does not follow the germline gene, possibly because of a read error. V gene TRBV18 combines with J gene TRBJ1-6; D call uncertain. This CDR3 spans 15 amino acids. Germline CDR1 reads KGHSH; CDR2 reads LQKENI. CDR3 amino acids: CASSASNNGNSPHHF. Here the CDR3 DNA reads TGTGCCAGCTCCGCATCTAACAACGGAAATTCACCCCACCACTTT.

The sample holds many counts of this clonotype. V gene TRBV11-2 combines with J gene TRBJ1-1; D perhaps matches TRBD1 (5 bases). Germline CDR1 and CDR2: SGHAT and FQNNGV. The V and J ends lost 0 bases and 4 bases respectively, with 9 bases between them. The CDR3 is made up of 14 amino acids. The CDR3 nucleotides are TGTGCCAGCAGCTTAGAAGGGGAAGGCACTGAAGCTTTCTTT. Its protein is CASSLEGEGTEAFF.

Ten or more counts support this clonotype. At one end, the junction sequence differs from germline, possibly due to a read error. The chain couples TRBV20-1 to TRBJ2-1; 10 bases agree with TRBD2. Germline V lookup: CDR1 DFQATT, CDR2 SNEGSKA (reference sequence). The CDR3 covers 15 residues. CDR3: CSANRLLAGVNEQLF. The CDR3 nucleotides read TGCAGTGCCAACCGGCTGCTAGCGGGAGTCAATGAGCAGCTCTTC.

This clonotype has at least ten counts. The chain recombines TRBV4-1 with TRBJ2-2; D is possibly TRBD2 (6 bases). Germline values: CDR1 MGHRA, CDR2 YSYEKL. V was cut by 0 bases and J by 3 bases, with 11 bases left in between. This CDR3 has 16 residues. CDR3 nucleotide sequence: TGCGCCAGCAGCCAAGAACCCGGGAGTCACACCGGGGAGCTGTTTTTT. It translates to CASSQEPGSHTGELFF.

In the case of this clonotype: This may arise from a read error, as a much more abundant clone is one base away. The gene calls are TRBV20-1 and TRBJ2-7; 9 bases are a match to TRBD2. With V trimmed by 6 bases and J by 3 bases, 6 bases remained unmatched. Germline V gene sequence: CDR1 DFQATT, CDR2 SNEGSKA (reference sequence). The CDR3 spans 13 residues. This CDR3 is CSASAGGGYEQYF. In nucleotides, the CDR3 is TGCAGTGCCTCAGCGGGAGGAGGCTACGAGCAGTACTTC.

This clonotype has ten or more counts. The gene calls are TRBV6-1 and TRBJ1-5; D call uncertain. V lost 3 bases and J 7 bases, leaving 10 bases between the germline ends. This CDR3 comprises 13 residues. Germline CDR1 and CDR2: MNHNS and SASEGT. The DNA for the CDR3 is TGTGCCAGCAGTGACGAGGGAGGCCAGCCCCAGCATTTT. This translates into CASSDEGGQPQHF.

The chain combines TRBV5-1 with TRBJ2-3; 11 bases are a match to TRBD2. The CDR3 length is 24 residues. The trim removed 0 bases at V and 5 bases at J, leaving 29 bases unmatched. Germline V gives CDR1 SGHRS, CDR2 YFSETQ. The CDR3 region has the DNA TGCGCCAGCAGCTTGGCTGGGACTAGCGGAGGGAAGCTCAAGGCTCGTTTCCCTGGAGATACGCAGTATTTT. Translated, it gives CASSLAGTSGGKLKARFPGDTQYF.

This clonotype was recorded many times. The V gene is TRBV23-1, the J gene TRBJ1-2; 8 bases are a match to TRBD1. TRBV23-1 is designated an ORF whose function remains uncertain. Trimming at V came to 3 bases and at J to 6 bases, leaving 6 bases not matched to a gene. This CDR3 contains 14 residues. CDR3 bases: TGCGCCAGCAGTCACATCGGACAGGGAGATGGCTACACCTTC. Amino acid sequence: CASSHIGQGDGYTF.

This clonotype occurred many times. The chain recombines TRBV7-2 with TRBJ2-1, with D hard to call. This CDR3 region has 13 residues. V was shortened by 6 bases and J by 4 bases, with 10 bases between the two germline ends. The germline CDR1 and CDR2 sequences are SGHTA and FQGNSA. CDR3 DNA sequence: TGTGCCAGCAGTCCTCAAGGGTACAATGAGCAGTTCTTC. It yields the protein CASSPQGYNEQFF. Full variable domain (remainder filled in from reference TRBV7-2 and TRBJ2-1): GAGVSQSPSNKVTEKGKDVELRCDPISGHTALYWYRQSLGQGLEFLIYFQGNSAPDKSGLPSDRFSAERTGGSVSTLTIQRTQQEDSAVYLCASSPQGYNEQFFGPGTRLTVL.

For this clonotype: A read error may be the cause here, since a much bigger clone is one base away. The V and J genes are TRBV12-3 or TRBV12-4 and TRBJ2-3; 9 bases match TRBD2. The CDR3 has 18 residues. As DNA, the CDR3 is TGTGCCAGCAGTTTGAAGGCGGGGGGGGGACCTAGCACAGATACGCGGTATTTT. Translation gives CASSLKAGGGPSTDTRYF.

This clonotype appeared many times. V is TRBV9 and J is TRBJ2-1; 7 positions match TRBD1. With 3 bases clipped from V and 2 bases from J, the junction kept 5 bases outside the gene matches. The CDR3 has 15 residues. Germline CDR1 and CDR2: SGDLS and YYNGEE. The CDR3 reads CASSALTGTYNEQFF. The CDR3 coding sequence is TGTGCCAGCAGCGCTTTGACAGGGACCTACAATGAGCAGTTCTTC.

This clonotype was seen ten or more times. The chain carries TRBV30 and TRBJ2-2, with D perhaps matching TRBD2 (7 bases). The CDR3 is 17 residues long. V lost 5 bases to trimming and J lost 0 bases, with 19 bases between them. Germline V gene lookup returns CDR1 GTSNPN and CDR2 SVGIG (reference sequence). The CDR3, as DNA: TGTGCCTGGGTACGAAGAGGAGGGGGGGCGAACACCGGGGAGCTGTTTTTT. Protein: CAWVRRGGGANTGELFF.